This T cell receptor beta chain was sequenced in a study of blood T cell repertoires in COVID-19. About the research overall: In each case, the material was cDNA or gDNA derived from T cells, B-cell-depleted T cells, or PBMCs.

Some clones are missing from TCRdb's copy, which holds only in-frame ones; the method was immunoSEQ multiplex PCR. Of 120,000 or so clones in the sample, over 75% were seen once. Germline V gives CDR1 KGHSH, CDR2 LQKENI. Trimming shortened V by 2 bases and J by 3 bases, and 10 bases separated the two germline ends. The CDR3 extends over 15 amino acids. This clonotype was obtained from a man aged 60 to 75 with acute or convalescent COVID-19. Sequences were obtained from peripheral blood. The chain has TRBV18 and TRBJ2-2; maybe TRBD2 (5 bases). DNA for the CDR3: TGTGCCAGCTCACCATTGAGACTACACACCGGGGAGCTGTTTTTT. It is translated as CASSPLRLHTGELFF.